Detailed here is one T cell receptor (beta chain). Antigen specificity is unknown. The sample contains more than one DNA sequence encoding this CDR3. This specimen comes from a study of shared clonotypes between healthy human individuals. The study, taken as a whole, reports: In a handful of donors, about 5% of naive CD4 clonotypes appeared in common. Clonotypes not shared had lower generation probabilities than those common to all four donors.

TCRdb's table, derived via immunoSEQ multiplex PCR, lists solely in-frame clones and lacks some. Of around 320,000 clones listed, about nine tenths are singletons. CDR1 is MNHEY and CDR2 is SVGAGI in the germline V gene. The CDR3 has 14 residues. The ends were cut back, 6 bases at V and 0 bases at J, with 11 bases in the middle. Material for sequencing was memory CD8+ T cells sorted from blood. As for subset: CD45RO+ cells pooled with CCR7-negative TemRA cells. J is TRBJ1-1 and V is TRBV6-5; tentative D call: TRBD1 (6 bases). The TCR comes from a man younger than 35 in good health. The CDR3 coding sequence is TGTGCCAGCAGCCCAACAGGGATGAACACTGAAGCTTTCTTT. It codes for CASSPTGMNTEAFF.